This paragraph covers one T cell receptor (beta chain) sequence. This receptor's antigen is unknown. No much larger clone is present one base from it, and per-base qualities are unavailable. After removal of 1 base from V and 9 bases from J, the junction retains 12 bases not matched to a gene. The cysteine opens and the phenylalanine closes a CDR3 of 16 amino acids. Left in the record is the CDR3 DNA by itself, 48 bases read in frame from the first base. From a lookup of the germline V gene (reference sequence), CDR1 and CDR2 are SGHKS and YYEKEE. The record originates from a study of cytomegalovirus exposure and HLA in healthy donors (dated by TCRdb to about 2017). At the level of the whole study: In an earlier analysis of fewer than 750 of the donors, 250 to 350 Gb of sequence data and 100 million or so unique TCR beta sequences from 180 million or so T cells were reported. Using immunosequencing, the study profiled T cell repertoires from roughly 650 subjects and related those repertoires to cytomegalovirus serostatus. To predict cytomegalovirus infection status, the study brought together high-throughput TCR immunosequencing, statistical association of individual TCRs with disease status, and machine learning. HLA typing included class I and class II loci at four-digit resolution. In an earlier analysis of around 540 of the donors, high-throughput TCR beta sequencing was used to judge whether each TCR beta V gene segment behaved as functional or pseudogenic. Of the 398 genotyped donors, about 84% fell in the genetic ancestry cluster associated with self-reported Caucasian donors. All discovery cohort repertoires had been generated on a single sequencing platform. The number of donors typed differed by locus, with 629-630 for A, B, C, DRB1 and DQB1, 522 for DQA1, nearly 610 for DPA1, and around 450 for DPB1. Roughly 5 DR-DQ haplotypes were handled as single units for association and clustering because linkage in the cohort was strong. In a later analysis, previously published TCR beta repertoires from 666 donors were re-analyzed and high-resolution HLA genotyping was added so that TCR occurrence patterns could be studied. The study aimed to test whether signatures of past pathogen exposure could be identified by cataloging public T cell receptors. An early release covering 550 to 650 HLA-typed donors comprised 250 to 350 gigabases of sequencing data and roughly 85 million unique TCR sequences. In addition to the first cohort of 666 subjects, a separate validation cohort of some 120 different subjects was used. Donor age, sex, ethnicity and CMV serostatus were compiled alongside the repertoire data. The later analysis used no new phenotypic data to find candidate immune exposures, relying instead on TCR beta sequences and their occurrence across donors. Genome-wide SNP genotypes for about 60% of the roughly 670 donors were used in a later genetic analysis, which treated that subset as a discovery cohort. Among 398 genotyped donors of the cohort, an average of approximately 250,000 unique TCR beta nucleotide sequences were sequenced per donor, around 20% of them non-productive. Here is what the overall study found, with its caveats: Roughly uniform sequencing depth across donors was assumed in presence/absence analyses, although this assumption may not hold. Some IMGT-functional V segments, including TRBV6-2 and TRBV6-3, could not be told apart with the 87-base-pair reads, so those segments were excluded. A later analysis associated about 18,000 TCR beta sequences with specific HLA alleles at a false discovery rate of 0.05. The earlier analysis of approximately 560 of the donors excluded some 15 rarely observed V segments, including chromosome 9 orphons, because counts were too low. According to a later analysis, TCR association rates differed among HLA loci, with DRB1 alleles showing the most associated TCRs and HLA-C alleles showing the fewest. Cytomegalovirus status was reported to be diagnosed by the classifier with high specificity and sensitivity in both the original and validation cohorts. According to a later analysis, parvovirus B19, influenza, CMV and Epstein-Barr virus appeared linked to several top co-occurrence clusters. The authors suggested that the approach could potentially be generalized to other disease states and immunological phenotypes. Because HLA typing was unavailable for some donors at each locus, only the typed subset was used in association tests. Compared with the 666-donor mean, donors in an Asian-associated ancestry cluster had fewer N-insertions in productive TCRs, according to a later genetic analysis. According to a later analysis, most CMV-associated TCR beta chains appeared to be HLA-restricted, and the HLA associations seemed to be driven largely by CMV exposure. For the cohort, immune exposure information was limited to CMV serostatus. Linkage disequilibrium might explain the correlated functional status among segregating V segments, but an unknown experimental factor could not be excluded. The sequencing pipeline was judged likely to have produced a cluster of highly shared sequence variants as a technical artifact. Across donors, most TCR sequences were observed very rarely, whereas some public TCRs were present in many individuals. Strong co-occurrence of HLA alleles, especially DR and DQ, made assigning TCR associations to individual alleles difficult. A total of fewer than 200 TCR beta chains were listed by the study as associated with cytomegalovirus. A further reported finding was that TCR beta sequences accurately predicted the HLA-A and HLA-B alleles for most subjects in the first cohort. In vitro tests confirmed that a few of the cytomegalovirus-associated TCR beta chains recognize cytomegalovirus antigens. In an earlier analysis of 587 of the donors, most TCR beta V segments were observed in productive rearrangements about 87% or about 30% of the time, broadly matching IMGT annotations. In a later genetic analysis, a missense DCLRE1C variant was associated with V-gene and J-gene trimming of TCR beta chains, and the association was replicated in an independent cohort. In this cohort, only TCR beta chains were sequenced, and detectable features were limited by the absence of alpha or paired-chain data. In a later analysis, HLA-associated TCR beta chains were found to be more clonally expanded and to have lower generation probabilities than equally common non-associated chains.

Libraries were prepared through the immunoSEQ multiplex PCR assay. The multiplex PCR relied on a mix of 60 forward primers for TCR Vbeta segments and 13 reverse primers for TCR Jbeta segments. The CDR3 region of rearranged TCR beta genes was amplified from genomic DNA with a multiplex PCR assay. The Illumina HiSeq System was used to sequence the amplified TCR beta libraries as 87-base-pair reads. Concerning the study's data processing: In a later analysis, 80 million or so unique TCR beta chains were counted across the roughly 670 repertoires, and roughly 11 million of these chains were shared by at least two donors. A nearest-neighbor algorithm error-corrected the raw reads and collapsed the reads into unique sequences, merging closely related sequences to remove PCR and sequencing errors. CDR3 sequences were aligned to IMGT reference sequences to assign V, D and J gene segments. For a sequence to be retained, at least a six-nucleotide match to both a V gene segment and a J gene segment was required. A rearrangement counted as productive if the CDR3 had no stop codons and remained in frame with V and J, and every other rearrangement counted as non-productive. CDR3 was defined according to IMGT convention as the region running from the second conserved V-encoded cysteine to the conserved J-encoded phenylalanine. In an earlier analysis of just under 600 of the donors, sequences lacking an unambiguous match to a single V gene segment were excluded. In an earlier analysis of several hundred of the donors, a V segment was called functional when productive rearrangements were above 56.7%, and segregating when the standard deviation between donors exceeded 5%. A statistical classification framework was built for diagnosing cytomegalovirus status from the catalog of TCR beta chain sequences. In a later analysis, V and J genes were assigned by comparing TCR nucleotide sequences against IMGT/GENE-DB human TR gene sequences. A later analysis assigned CDR3 sequences and most-parsimonious VDJ recombination scenarios with the TCRdist pipeline. A later analysis defined each TCR beta chain by its CDR3 amino acid sequence plus V-gene family, and excluded reads lacking a unique V-gene family. As a way to deal with suspected cross-contamination and a sequencing artifact, a later analysis dropped nearly 600 nucleotide sequences that were highly shared and had low generation probability. In a later analysis, a clonal expansion index was calculated for each public chain from normalized within-repertoire ranks of inferred template counts. In a later analysis, generation probabilities were computed with a VDJ recombination model fitted to out-of-frame rearrangements, and the resulting probabilities were checked against IGoR. In a later analysis, hypergeometric tests were used to score TCR-TCR, TCR-HLA and TCR-CMV co-occurrence, with a repertoire-size bias correction applied to TCR pairs. To estimate false discovery rates, a later analysis permuted the HLA or CMV assignments 20 times. In a later analysis, co-occurring TCRs were grouped using DBSCAN, and TCRdist sequence similarity was added for clustering within HLA-allele-positive subsets. For co-occurrence clustering, repertoires with fewer than 30,000 or more than 120,000 public chains were excluded, along with four or five repertoires with anomalous nucleotide sharing. The table comes from immuneACCESS by way of TCRdb, which keeps in-frame sequences with V and J called. Part of the clones is missing from these tables; in studies checked, under half for an unresolved V gene and the rest for unknown reasons. The V and J calls and the clone size are those of that table, but D and trimming were determined from the DNA. The sample has 60,000 to 75,000 clones on record, roughly 70% of them singletons. 9.5% to 13% of the sample belongs to the ten largest clones.

The cohort was made up of roughly 670 healthy bone marrow donors. All cohort members were sampled while nominally healthy, although unrecorded immune exposures were likely present. The donor tested CMV seropositive and was one of the 289 seropositive cohort members. A peripheral blood sample was collected from each donor, and TCR beta sequencing was performed on peripheral blood mononuclear cells. The Qiagen DNeasy Blood Extraction Kit was used to extract genomic DNA from the blood cell samples. The rearrangement combines TRBV5-5 with TRBJ2-3; the central 9 bases match TRBD2. This receptor was obtained from a woman aged 40 to 50 in good health and CMV-seropositive. The sample was PBMCs. The sequence in DNA is TGTGCCAGCAGCTTGCGTGGCGGGGGGGTAATAGTCACGCAGTATTTT. Translation gives CASSLRGGGVIVTQYF. Where the CDR3 stops, the reference TRBV5-5 and TRBJ2-3 genes take over; the full variable domain is DAGVTQSPTHLIKTRGQQVTLRCSPISGHKSVSWYQQVLGQGPQFIFQYYEKEERGRGNFPDRFSARQFPNYSSELNVNALLLGDSALYLCASSLRGGGVIVTQYFGPGTRLTVL.